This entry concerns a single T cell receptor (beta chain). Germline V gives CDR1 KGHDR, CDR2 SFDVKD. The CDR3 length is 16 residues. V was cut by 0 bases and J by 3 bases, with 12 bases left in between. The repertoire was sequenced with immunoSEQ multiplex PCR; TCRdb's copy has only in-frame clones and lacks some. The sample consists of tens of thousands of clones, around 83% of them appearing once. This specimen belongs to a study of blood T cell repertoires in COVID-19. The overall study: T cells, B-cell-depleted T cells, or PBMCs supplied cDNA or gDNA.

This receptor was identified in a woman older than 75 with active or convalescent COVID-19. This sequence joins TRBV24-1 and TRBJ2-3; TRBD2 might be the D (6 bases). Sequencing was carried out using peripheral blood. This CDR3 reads CATSDLPGVGTDTQYF. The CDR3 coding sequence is TGTGCCACCAGTGATTTGCCGGGAGTGGGGACAGATACGCAGTATTTT.